Listed below are T cell receptor beta chains from one sample, sequenced in a study of cytomegalovirus exposure and HLA in healthy donors. Repertoires were generated with immunoSEQ multiplex PCR, while TCRdb's copy carries only in-frame clones and drops some. The table includes about 160,000 clones, approximately 77% detected once. What was sequenced was PBMCs. These receptors were taken from a male donor in good health and CMV-seropositive. Each CDR3 is given with its conserved first and last residue. A D gene is named only where the DNA matches it firmly. A row's size may be missing; if present it is once, few, many or a size class.

V gene: TRBV2; D gene: NA; clone size: once; J gene: TRBJ2-4; CDR3 DNA: TGTGCCAGCAGTAAAGTCACGGAGCAGAAAAACATTCAGTACTTC; CDR3 protein: CASSKVTEQKNIQYF
V gene: TRBV5-6; D gene: NA; clone size: NA; J gene: TRBJ1-2; CDR3 DNA: TGTGCCAGCAGCTTGCGGGGGGCAATAGGCTACACCTTC; CDR3 protein: CASSLRGAIGYTF
V gene: TRBV21-1; D gene: NA; clone size: NA; J gene: TRBJ2-7; CDR3 DNA: TGTGCCATCCATTCGAGGAGGACTAGTTGGTACGAGCAGTACTTC; CDR3 protein: CAIHSRRTSWYEQYF
V gene: TRBV7-8; D gene: TRBD2; clone size: NA; J gene: TRBJ2-3; CDR3 DNA: TGTGCCAGCAGCTCCGGGACTAGCGGAAATCCTAGCACAGATACGCAGTATTTT; CDR3 protein: CASSSGTSGNPSTDTQYF
V gene: TRBV7-9; D gene: TRBD2; clone size: NA; J gene: TRBJ2-3; CDR3 DNA: TGTGCCAGCAGCATTCCCGGGACTAGCGGGGCCACAGATACGCAGTATTTT; CDR3 protein: CASSIPGTSGATDTQYF
V gene: TRBV7-2; D gene: TRBD1; clone size: NA; J gene: TRBJ2-7; CDR3 DNA: TGTGCCAGCAGCTTACAGACAGGGTACGACGAGCAGTACTTC; CDR3 protein: CASSLQTGYDEQYF
V gene: TRBV5-8; D gene: TRBD2; clone size: once; J gene: TRBJ2-5; CDR3 DNA: TGTGCCAGCAGCTTGGAGCGGGGAGAGACCCAGTACTTC; CDR3 protein: CASSLERGETQYF
V gene: TRBV10-1; D gene: NA; clone size: NA; J gene: TRBJ2-1; CDR3 DNA: TGCGCCAGCAGTGGGGAGATACTCCCGATCAATGAGCAGTTCTTC; CDR3 protein: CASSGEILPINEQFF
V gene: TRBV5-1; D gene: TRBD1; clone size: once; J gene: TRBJ2-7; CDR3 DNA: TGCGCCAGCAGCTGGGGGGGTACAGGGGGCGGCGAGCAGTACTTC; CDR3 protein: CASSWGGTGGGEQYF
V gene: TRBV6-5; D gene: NA; clone size: NA; J gene: TRBJ2-4; CDR3 DNA: TGTGCCAGCAGTTACTCGACAATTGGGCCCAAAAACATTCAGTACTTC; CDR3 protein: CASSYSTIGPKNIQYF
V gene: TRBV10-3; D gene: TRBD2; clone size: once; J gene: TRBJ2-5; CDR3 DNA: TGTGCCATCAGTGAGTCGATCGGACTAGCGGATTATACGGAGACCCAGTACTTC; CDR3 protein: CAISESIGLADYTETQYF
V gene: TRBV6-1; D gene: NA; clone size: NA; J gene: TRBJ1-5; CDR3 DNA: TGTGCCAGCAGTGGGTCTTTTCAGGGGCCGAAAAATCAGCCCCAGCATTTT; CDR3 protein: CASSGSFQGPKNQPQHF
V gene: TRBV6-1; D gene: TRBD1; clone size: NA; J gene: TRBJ2-2; CDR3 DNA: TGTGCCAGCCAACAGGGGGCATCCGGGGAGCTGTTTTTT; CDR3 protein: CASQQGASGELFF
V gene: TRBV4-3; D gene: TRBD1; clone size: NA; J gene: TRBJ1-2; CDR3 DNA: TGCGCCAGCAGCCAAGATTGGCGGGACAGGGGACCCTATGGCTACACCTTC; CDR3 protein: CASSQDWRDRGPYGYTF
V gene: TRBV7-9; D gene: TRBD2; clone size: NA; J gene: TRBJ2-2; CDR3 DNA: TGTGCCAGCAGCCCCTGGACTAGCGGGGGGACCGGGGAGCTGTTTTTT; CDR3 protein: CASSPWTSGGTGELFF
V gene: TRBV2; D gene: NA; clone size: few; J gene: TRBJ1-1; CDR3 DNA: TGTGCCAGCAGTCCACTGAAGCTTTCGAACACTGAAGCTTTCTTT; CDR3 protein: CASSPLKLSNTEAFF
V gene: TRBV29-1; D gene: NA; clone size: NA; J gene: TRBJ1-1; CDR3 DNA: TGCAGCGTTGAAGGGCAGGCGAACACTGAAGCTTTCTTT; CDR3 protein: CSVEGQANTEAFF
V gene: TRBV2; D gene: TRBD2; clone size: once; J gene: TRBJ2-1; CDR3 DNA: TGTGCCAGCAGTGTTAGCGGGGGGGTCCTAGGTGAGCAGTTCTTC; CDR3 protein: CASSVSGGVLGEQFF
V gene: TRBV27; D gene: NA; clone size: NA; J gene: TRBJ1-5; CDR3 DNA: TGTGCCAGCAGTTCCTACAGGGCGAATCAGCCCCAGCATTTT; CDR3 protein: CASSSYRANQPQHF
V gene: TRBV7-8; D gene: TRBD2; clone size: NA; J gene: TRBJ2-7; CDR3 DNA: TGTGCCAGCAGCTTAAGGGAGCGGGACCTCTACGAGCAGTACTTC; CDR3 protein: CASSLRERDLYEQYF
V gene: TRBV5-8; D gene: TRBD1; clone size: NA; J gene: TRBJ1-2; CDR3 DNA: TGTGCCAGCAGCTTGGTCAGGGGGAATGGCTACACCTTC; CDR3 protein: CASSLVRGNGYTF
V gene: TRBV2; D gene: TRBD2; clone size: NA; J gene: TRBJ2-3; CDR3 DNA: TGTGCCAGCAAAACCGGGACTAGCGGGACAGATACGCAGTATTTT; CDR3 protein: CASKTGTSGTDTQYF
V gene: TRBV30; D gene: TRBD1; clone size: few; J gene: TRBJ1-1; CDR3 DNA: TGTGCCTGGAGTGTACCTCGACAGGGACGTCCTGAAGCTTTCTTT; CDR3 protein: CAWSVPRQGRPEAFF
V gene: TRBV6-6; D gene: TRBD2; clone size: NA; J gene: TRBJ2-6; CDR3 DNA: TGTGCCAGCAGAACCGGGGGGTCTGGGGCCAACGTCCTGACTTTC; CDR3 protein: CASRTGGSGANVLTF
V gene: TRBV10-3; D gene: NA; clone size: NA; J gene: TRBJ2-1; CDR3 DNA: TGTGCCACATCTAGGGACTCGAACTACAATGAGCAGTTCTTC; CDR3 protein: CATSRDSNYNEQFF
V gene: TRBV6-1; D gene: TRBD1; clone size: NA; J gene: TRBJ1-2; CDR3 DNA: TGTGCCAGCAGTAAAGCAGGGGGAAAGCAAGGCTACACCTTC; CDR3 protein: CASSKAGGKQGYTF
V gene: TRBV7-6; D gene: TRBD2; clone size: NA; J gene: TRBJ2-1; CDR3 DNA: TGTGCCAGCAGCCCCCCGGCGGGGGGGTACAATGAGCAGTTCTTC; CDR3 protein: CASSPPAGGYNEQFF
V gene: TRBV5-1; D gene: NA; clone size: NA; J gene: TRBJ2-5; CDR3 DNA: TGCGCCAGCAACTTGGGAGCTGGAGAGACCCAGTACTTC; CDR3 protein: CASNLGAGETQYF
V gene: TRBV10-2; D gene: NA; clone size: NA; J gene: TRBJ2-7; CDR3 DNA: TGCGCCAGCAGTACCGCCCGGCGGAGCGAGCAGTACTTC; CDR3 protein: CASSTARRSEQYF
V gene: TRBV15; D gene: NA; clone size: NA; J gene: TRBJ1-1; CDR3 DNA: TGTGCCACCACCGAGGATTTAAGTTTCGCTACTGAAGCTTTCTTT; CDR3 protein: CATTEDLSFATEAFF
V gene: TRBV2; D gene: TRBD1; clone size: NA; J gene: TRBJ1-1; CDR3 DNA: TGTGCCAGCAGGACACAGGGGGGTGGGGAGGGAGCTTTCTTT; CDR3 protein: CASRTQGGGEGAFF
V gene: TRBV6-5; D gene: TRBD1; clone size: once; J gene: TRBJ1-1; CDR3 DNA: TGTGCCAGCAGTTCCTGGACAGGGGGCACTGAAGCTTTCTTT; CDR3 protein: CASSSWTGGTEAFF